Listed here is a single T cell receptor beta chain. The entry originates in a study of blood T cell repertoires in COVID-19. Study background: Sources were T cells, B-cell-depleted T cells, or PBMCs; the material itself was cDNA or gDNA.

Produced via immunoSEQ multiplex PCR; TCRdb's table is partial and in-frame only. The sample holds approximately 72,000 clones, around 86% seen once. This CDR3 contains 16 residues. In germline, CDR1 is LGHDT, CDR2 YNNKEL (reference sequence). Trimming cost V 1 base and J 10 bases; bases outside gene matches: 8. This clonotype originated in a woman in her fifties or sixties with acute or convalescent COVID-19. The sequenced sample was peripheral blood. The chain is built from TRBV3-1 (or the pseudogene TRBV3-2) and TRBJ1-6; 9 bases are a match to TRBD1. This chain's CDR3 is CASSQAGTGSVSPLHF. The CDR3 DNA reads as TGTGCCAGCAGCCAAGCCGGGACAGGGAGTGTCTCACCCCTCCACTTT.